This entry is about one T cell receptor beta chain. This sample is part of a study of blood T cell repertoires in COVID-19. Study context: Samples taken during acute and convalescent COVID-19 were collected in the United States, Italy and Spain. Nucleic acid was either cDNA or gDNA, and it came from T cells, B-cell-depleted T cells, or PBMCs.

Those who participated ranged in age from roughly 18 to 89 years and resided in approximately 23 US areas. Per the original data handling: From reference gene primer amplification, estimates of nucleated cell counts were derived. Produced via immunoSEQ multiplex PCR; TCRdb's table is partial and in-frame only. That table furnishes V, J and clone size, whereas the DNA furnished D and trimming. The repertoire includes about 200,000 clones, roughly 90% of them detected once, and around 8.9% sits in the top ten. Sequencing was performed on PBMCs or T cells enriched from blood (not recorded which). This receptor was identified in a young woman who had recovered from COVID-19.

The CDR3 sequence is CASSPATGNTIYF. The CDR3 coding sequence is TGTGCCAGCAGCCCTGCGACTGGAAACACCATATATTTT. V is TRBV9 and J is TRBJ1-3; D unclear. Looked up from germline, CDR1 is SGDLS and CDR2 is YYNGEE. The CDR3 loop spans 13 amino acids. The V and J ends lost 4 bases and 2 bases respectively, with 7 bases between them.